This TCR beta chain was profiled in a study of blood T cell repertoires in COVID-19. Study-level background: COVID-19 samples from acute and convalescent phases originated in the United States, Italy and Spain.

As originally analysed: Reference gene primer amplification yielded estimated nucleated cell counts. Using immunoSEQ multiplex PCR, the repertoire was profiled, and TCRdb retains in-frame clones only, with some absent. The V and J calls and the clone size are those of that table, but D and trimming were determined from the DNA. The data hold 250,000 or so clones, with around nine tenths observed a single time. The CDR3 has 15 amino acids. The germline gives CDR1 GTSNPN, CDR2 SVGIG (reference sequence). The J segment lost 9 bases and the V segment lost 0 bases, leaving 8 bases of the junction unmatched.

This chain connects TRBV30 to TRBJ2-1, with 10 bases lining up with TRBD2. The clonotype originates from a man aged 40-49 years with active or convalescent COVID-19. The sequencing input was peripheral blood. The CDR3 reads CAWSVLSGRESEQFF. DNA of the CDR3: TGTGCCTGGAGTGTACTGAGCGGGAGGGAGAGTGAGCAGTTCTTC.